These 4 T cell receptor beta chains originate from one sample sequenced in a study of cytomegalovirus exposure and HLA in healthy donors. Primers for the PCR totalled 60 Vbeta and 13 Jbeta. Data came from immunoSEQ multiplex PCR; TCRdb stores just in-frame clones and leaves some out. There are about 190,000 clones in the sample; roughly 80% occur only once, and 1.7% lies in the top ten. Input material: PBMCs. All receptors derive from a woman aged 18-29 years in good health and CMV-seronegative.

The sample holds a few counts of this clone. The chain uses TRBV5-1 and TRBJ2-7, with 7 bases aligning to TRBD2. J was trimmed by 1 base and V by 0 bases; bases with no gene match: 7. CDR1 is SGHRS and CDR2 is YFSETQ in the germline V gene. This CDR3 has 16 residues. The CDR3 spells CASSLAAGATSYEQYF. CDR3 in DNA: TGCGCCAGCAGCTTGGCCGCGGGAGCGACTTCCTACGAGCAGTACTTC.

This clone was seen only a few times. The chain has TRBV4-3 and TRBJ1-1; weak D call: TRBD1 (5 bases). Germline V gene data show CDR1 as LGHNA and CDR2 as YSLEER. V lost 4 bases and J lost 4, with 19 bases in between. This CDR3 contains 16 residues. CDR3 amino acids: CASSRIRVGPSTEAFF. In DNA form, the CDR3 reads TGCGCCAGCAGCCGGATACGAGTGGGGCCTTCCACTGAAGCTTTCTTT.

This clone was detected only once. The J gene is TRBJ2-1, the V gene TRBV27, with a weak D call TRBD2 (6 bases). Germline values: CDR1 MNHEY, CDR2 SMNVEV (reference sequence). The ends were cut back, 5 bases at V and 4 bases at J, with 15 bases in the middle. The CDR3 has 15 amino acids. CDR3 protein: CASSGITSSYNEQFF. The CDR3 region has the DNA TGTGCCAGCAGTGGTATTACTAGCAGTTACAATGAGCAGTTCTTC.

This clone has only a few counts. The V call is TRBV7-2, the J call TRBJ1-2; D unresolved. The V end lost 0 bases, the J end lost 4 bases, and 9 bases lay between the germline ends. From germline, CDR1 is SGHTA and CDR2 FQGNSA. This CDR3 region has 14 residues. Here the CDR3 DNA reads TGTGCCAGCAGCTTAGCCGGCGGCCCCTATGGCTACACCTTC. Translated: CASSLAGGPYGYTF.